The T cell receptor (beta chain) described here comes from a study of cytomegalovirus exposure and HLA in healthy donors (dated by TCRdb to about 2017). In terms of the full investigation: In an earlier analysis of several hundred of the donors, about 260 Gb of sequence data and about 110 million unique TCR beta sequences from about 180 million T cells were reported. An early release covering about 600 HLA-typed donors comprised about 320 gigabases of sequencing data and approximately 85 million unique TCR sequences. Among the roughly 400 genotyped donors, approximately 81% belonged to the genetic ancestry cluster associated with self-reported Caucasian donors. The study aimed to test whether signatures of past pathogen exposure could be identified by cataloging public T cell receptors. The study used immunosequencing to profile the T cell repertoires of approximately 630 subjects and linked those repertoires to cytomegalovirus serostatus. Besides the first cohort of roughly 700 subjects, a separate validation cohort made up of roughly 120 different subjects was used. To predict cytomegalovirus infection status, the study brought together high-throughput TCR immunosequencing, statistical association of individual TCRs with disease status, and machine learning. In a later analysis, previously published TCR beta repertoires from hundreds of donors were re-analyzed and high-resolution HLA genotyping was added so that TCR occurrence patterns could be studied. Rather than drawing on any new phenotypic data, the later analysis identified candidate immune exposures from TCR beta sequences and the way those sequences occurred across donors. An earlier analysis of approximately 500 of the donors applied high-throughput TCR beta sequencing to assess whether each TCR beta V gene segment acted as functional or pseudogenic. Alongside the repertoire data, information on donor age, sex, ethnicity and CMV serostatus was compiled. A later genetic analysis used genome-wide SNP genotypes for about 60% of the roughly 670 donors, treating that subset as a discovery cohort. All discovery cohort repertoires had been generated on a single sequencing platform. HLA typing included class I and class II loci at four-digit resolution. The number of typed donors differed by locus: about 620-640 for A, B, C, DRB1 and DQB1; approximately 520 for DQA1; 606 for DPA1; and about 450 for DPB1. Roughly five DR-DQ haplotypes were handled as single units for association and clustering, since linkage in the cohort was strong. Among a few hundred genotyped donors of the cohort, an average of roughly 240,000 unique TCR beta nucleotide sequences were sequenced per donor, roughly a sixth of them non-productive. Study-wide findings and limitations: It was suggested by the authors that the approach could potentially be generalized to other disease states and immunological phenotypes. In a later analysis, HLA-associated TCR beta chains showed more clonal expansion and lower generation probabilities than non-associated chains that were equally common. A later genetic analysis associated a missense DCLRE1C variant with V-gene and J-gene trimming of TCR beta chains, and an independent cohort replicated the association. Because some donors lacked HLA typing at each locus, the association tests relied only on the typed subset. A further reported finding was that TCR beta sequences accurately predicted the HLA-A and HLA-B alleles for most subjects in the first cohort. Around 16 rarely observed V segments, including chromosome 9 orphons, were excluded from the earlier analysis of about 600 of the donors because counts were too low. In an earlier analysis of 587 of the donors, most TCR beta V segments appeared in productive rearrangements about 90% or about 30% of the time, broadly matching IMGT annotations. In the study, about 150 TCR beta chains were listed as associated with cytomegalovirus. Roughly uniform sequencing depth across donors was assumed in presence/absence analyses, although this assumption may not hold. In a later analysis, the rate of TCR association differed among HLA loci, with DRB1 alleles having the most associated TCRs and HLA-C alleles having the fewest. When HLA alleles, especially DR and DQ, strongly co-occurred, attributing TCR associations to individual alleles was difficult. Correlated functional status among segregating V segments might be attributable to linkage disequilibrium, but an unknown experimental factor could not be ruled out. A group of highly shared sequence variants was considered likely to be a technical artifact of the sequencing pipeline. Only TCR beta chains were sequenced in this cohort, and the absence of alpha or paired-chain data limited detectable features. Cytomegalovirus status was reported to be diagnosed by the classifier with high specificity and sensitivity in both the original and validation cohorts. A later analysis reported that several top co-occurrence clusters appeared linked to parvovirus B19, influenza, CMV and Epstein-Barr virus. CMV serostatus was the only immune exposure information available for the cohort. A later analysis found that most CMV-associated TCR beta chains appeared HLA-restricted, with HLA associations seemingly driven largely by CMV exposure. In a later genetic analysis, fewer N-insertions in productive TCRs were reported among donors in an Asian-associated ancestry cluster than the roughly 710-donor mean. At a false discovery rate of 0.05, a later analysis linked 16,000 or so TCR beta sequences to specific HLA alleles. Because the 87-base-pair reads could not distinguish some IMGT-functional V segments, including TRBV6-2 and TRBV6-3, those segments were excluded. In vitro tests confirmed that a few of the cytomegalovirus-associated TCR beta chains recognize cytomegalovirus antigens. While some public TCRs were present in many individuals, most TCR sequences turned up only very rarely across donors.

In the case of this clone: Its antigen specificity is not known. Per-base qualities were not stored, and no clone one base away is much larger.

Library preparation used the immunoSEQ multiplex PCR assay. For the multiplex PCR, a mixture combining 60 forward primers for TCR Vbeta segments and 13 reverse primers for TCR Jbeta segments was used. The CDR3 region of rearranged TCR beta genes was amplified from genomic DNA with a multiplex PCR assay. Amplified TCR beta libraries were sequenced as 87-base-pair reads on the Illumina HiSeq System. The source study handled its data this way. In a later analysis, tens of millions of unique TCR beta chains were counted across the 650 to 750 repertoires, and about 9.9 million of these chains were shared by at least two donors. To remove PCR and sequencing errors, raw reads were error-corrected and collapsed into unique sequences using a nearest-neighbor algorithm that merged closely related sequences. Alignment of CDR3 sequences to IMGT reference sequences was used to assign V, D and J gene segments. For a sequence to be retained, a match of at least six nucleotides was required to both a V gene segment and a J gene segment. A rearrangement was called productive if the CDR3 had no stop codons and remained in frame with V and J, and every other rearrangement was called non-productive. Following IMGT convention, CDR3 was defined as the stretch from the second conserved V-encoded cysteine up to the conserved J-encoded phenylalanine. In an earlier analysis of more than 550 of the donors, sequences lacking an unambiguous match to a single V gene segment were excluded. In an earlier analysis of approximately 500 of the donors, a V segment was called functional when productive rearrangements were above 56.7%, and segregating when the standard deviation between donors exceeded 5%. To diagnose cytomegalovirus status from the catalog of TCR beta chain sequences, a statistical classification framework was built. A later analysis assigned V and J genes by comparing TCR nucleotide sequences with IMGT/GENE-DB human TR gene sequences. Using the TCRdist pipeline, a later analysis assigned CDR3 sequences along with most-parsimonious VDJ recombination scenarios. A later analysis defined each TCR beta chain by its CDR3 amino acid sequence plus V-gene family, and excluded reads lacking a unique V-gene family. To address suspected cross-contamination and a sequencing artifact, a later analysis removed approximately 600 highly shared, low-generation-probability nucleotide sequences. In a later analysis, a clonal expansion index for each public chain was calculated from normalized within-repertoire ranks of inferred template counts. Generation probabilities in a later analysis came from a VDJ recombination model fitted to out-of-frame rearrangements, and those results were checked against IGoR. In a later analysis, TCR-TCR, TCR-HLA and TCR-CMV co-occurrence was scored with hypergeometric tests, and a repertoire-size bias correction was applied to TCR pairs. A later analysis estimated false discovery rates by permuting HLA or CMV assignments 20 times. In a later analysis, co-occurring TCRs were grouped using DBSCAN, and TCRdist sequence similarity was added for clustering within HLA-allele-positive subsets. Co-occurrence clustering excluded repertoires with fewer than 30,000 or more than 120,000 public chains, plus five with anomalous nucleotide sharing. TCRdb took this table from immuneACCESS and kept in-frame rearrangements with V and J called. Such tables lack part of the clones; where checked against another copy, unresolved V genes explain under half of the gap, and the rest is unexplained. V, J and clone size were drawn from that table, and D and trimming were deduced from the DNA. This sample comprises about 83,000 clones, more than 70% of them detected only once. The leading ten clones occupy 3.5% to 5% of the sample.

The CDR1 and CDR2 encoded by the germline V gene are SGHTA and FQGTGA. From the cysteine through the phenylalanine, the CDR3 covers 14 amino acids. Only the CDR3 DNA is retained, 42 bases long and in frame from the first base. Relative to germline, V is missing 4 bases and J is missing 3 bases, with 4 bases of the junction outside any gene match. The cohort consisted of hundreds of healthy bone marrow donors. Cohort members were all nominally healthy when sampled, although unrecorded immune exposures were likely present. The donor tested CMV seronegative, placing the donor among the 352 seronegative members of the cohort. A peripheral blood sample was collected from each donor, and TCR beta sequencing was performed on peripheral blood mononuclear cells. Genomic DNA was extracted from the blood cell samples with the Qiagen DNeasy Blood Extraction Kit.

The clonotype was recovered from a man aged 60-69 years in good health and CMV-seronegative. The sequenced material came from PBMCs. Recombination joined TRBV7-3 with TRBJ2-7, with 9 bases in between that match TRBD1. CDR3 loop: CASSSRDRDYEQYF. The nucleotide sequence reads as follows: TGTGCCAGCAGCTCCCGGGACAGGGACTACGAGCAGTACTTC.